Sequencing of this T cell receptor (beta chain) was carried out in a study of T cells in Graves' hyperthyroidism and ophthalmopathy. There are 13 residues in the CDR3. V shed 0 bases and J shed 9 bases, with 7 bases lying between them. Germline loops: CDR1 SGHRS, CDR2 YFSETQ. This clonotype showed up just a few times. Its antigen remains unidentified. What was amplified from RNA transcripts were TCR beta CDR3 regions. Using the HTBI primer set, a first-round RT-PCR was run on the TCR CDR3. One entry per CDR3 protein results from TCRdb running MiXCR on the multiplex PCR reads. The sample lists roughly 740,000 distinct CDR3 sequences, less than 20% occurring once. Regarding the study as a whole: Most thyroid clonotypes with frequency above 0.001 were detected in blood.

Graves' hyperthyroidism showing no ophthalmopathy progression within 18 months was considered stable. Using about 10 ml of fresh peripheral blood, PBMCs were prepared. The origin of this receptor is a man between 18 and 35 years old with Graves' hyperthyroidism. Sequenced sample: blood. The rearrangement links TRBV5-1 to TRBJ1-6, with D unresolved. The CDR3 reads CASSLEIGSPLHF. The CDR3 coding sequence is TGCGCCAGCAGCTTGGAAATCGGTTCACCCCTCCACTTT.